This TCR beta chain was documented in a study of glioma-infiltrating T cells. Findings of the study overall: Above-expected tissue-blood divergence occurred in all gliomas, most in low-grade ones.

Concerning this clonotype itself: Its antigen is still unknown.

TCR alpha and beta CDR3 regions were amplified from RNA using iRepertoire nested multiplex PCR. TCRdb reanalysed the multiplex PCR reads using MiXCR and keeps one entry per CDR3 protein. The sample contains 300,000 to 400,000 distinct CDR3 sequences, 35% to 45% of which appear only once. Germline values: CDR1 MDHEN, CDR2 SYDVKM. The CDR3 spans 15 residues. Trimming cost V 8 bases and J 0 bases, with 14 bases left between them. The clonotype was recovered from a human donor with low-grade glioma or glioblastoma, undergoing nonglioma brain surgery, or in good health (not recorded which). The sample consisted of glioma tissue, nonneoplastic brain tissue, or PBMCs (not recorded which). The chain uses TRBV28 and TRBJ1-5; perhaps TRBD1 as D (5 bases). This chain's CDR3 is CASLQETYSNQPQHF. CDR3 nucleotides: TGTGCCAGCCTACAGGAGACCTATAGCAATCAGCCCCAGCATTTT. Variable domain in full (rest from reference TRBV28 and TRBJ1-5): DVKVTQSSRYLVKRTGEKVFLECVQDMDHENMFWYRQDPGLGLRLIYFSYDVKMKEKGDIPEGYSVSREKKERFSLILESASTNQTSMYLCASLQETYSNQPQHFGDGTRLSIL.